This T cell receptor (beta chain) was found in a study of blood T cell repertoires in COVID-19. Germline V gene sequence: CDR1 SNHLY, CDR2 FYNNEI. CDR3 length: 15 amino acids. V gave up 2 bases and J gave up 7 bases, with 14 bases separating them. The method was immunoSEQ multiplex PCR; TCRdb's version includes in-frame clones alone and lacks a portion of them. The sample lists about 330,000 clones; more than 75% were seen once. The sequence was obtained from a woman between 50 and 59 years old with active or convalescent COVID-19. V gene TRBV2 combines with J gene TRBJ1-4; possibly TRBD1 for D (6 bases). The sequencing input was peripheral blood. The CDR3 nucleotides read TGTGCCAGCAGTGAACCGACAGGCCTTAGTGAAAAACTGTTTTTT. Translated: CASSEPTGLSEKLFF.